This T cell receptor (beta chain) came from a study of T cell clonotyping in hematopoietic cell transplantation. TCRdb keeps only in-frame clones here, not all; method: immunoSEQ multiplex PCR. Of under 20,000 clones in the sample, almost 90% were seen once. Sequencing input: peripheral blood mononuclear cells. The TCR was taken from a man in his forties or fifties in good health. Some clones in this sample may be carry-over from other donors' samples.

This chain's CDR3 is CASSRDGGYEQYF. CDR3 DNA: TGCGCCAGCAGCCGGGACGGCGGCTACGAGCAGTACTTC. The chain employs TRBV5-1 and TRBJ2-7; the D gene could be TRBD1 or TRBD2 (5 bases each). The germline gives CDR1 SGHRS, CDR2 YFSETQ. Trimming cost V 4 bases and J 3 bases, with 11 bases left between them. There are 13 residues in the CDR3.